The 30 T cell receptor beta chains presented below share a single source sample, sequenced in a study of OX40 agonist ivuxolimab in advanced cancers. The method was immunoSEQ multiplex PCR; TCRdb's version includes in-frame clones alone and lacks a portion of them. The sample has 40,000 or so clones, roughly 82% seen once. Sample: CD4+ or CD8+ T cells sorted from blood, taken in a trial of the OX40 agonist ivuxolimab. All receptors come from an adult with an advanced solid tumor such as melanoma, head and neck, liver or kidney cancer.

This clone was counted a few times. The sample carries other DNA sequences with the same CDR3. The chain carries TRBV4-3 and TRBJ2-1, with 11 bases that match TRBD2. The CDR3 extends over 16 amino acids. V shed 4 bases and J 9 bases; nucleotides not matched to a gene: 11. The V gene's germline CDR1 is LGHNA and CDR2 YSLEER. The CDR3 protein is CASSPVAGGPSGEQFF. As DNA, the CDR3 is TGCGCCAGCAGCCCAGTAGCGGGAGGGCCATCAGGTGAGCAGTTCTTC.

The chain links TRBV7-9 to TRBJ2-3; D remains unclear. Germline assignment: CDR1 SEHNR and CDR2 FQNEAQ (reference sequence). CDR3 length: 18 residues. V dropped 0 bases and J dropped 3 bases, with 19 bases sitting between them. CDR3 amino acids: CASSLARMASFDTDTQYF. The DNA of the CDR3 is TGTGCCAGCAGCTTAGCGCGGATGGCCTCGTTTGATACAGATACGCAGTATTTT.

This chain uses TRBV5-1 with TRBJ2-3; TRBD2 matches at 8 bases. Germline values: CDR1 SGHRS, CDR2 YFSETQ. The CDR3 spans 15 residues. V was pared by 2 bases and J by 0 bases, with 2 bases of the junction left unmatched. The chain's CDR3 is CASSFSGTSTDTQYF. Here the CDR3 DNA reads TGCGCCAGCAGCTTTAGCGGGACTAGCACAGATACGCAGTATTTT. The full variable domain, rest sourced from reference TRBV5-1 and TRBJ2-3, is KAGVTQTPRYLIKTRGQQVTLSCSPISGHRSVSWYQQTPGQGLQFLFEYFSETQRNKGNFPGRFSGRQFSNSRSEMNVSTLELGDSALYLCASSFSGTSTDTQYFGPGTRLTVL.

The chain is built from TRBV2 and TRBJ2-3; 9 nucleotides agree with TRBD1. The CDR3 length is 13 residues. The germline CDR1 and CDR2 sequences are SNHLY and FYNNEI. V was pared by 10 bases and J by 3 bases, with 5 bases of the junction left unmatched. The CDR3 DNA follows: TGTGCCACCCGGGACAGGGAGACAGATACGCAGTATTTT. Encoded protein: CATRDRETDTQYF.

V gene TRBV7-2 combines with J gene TRBJ2-1, with a weak D call TRBD2 (6 bases). Germline CDR1 SGHTA, CDR2 FQGNSA. V was shortened by 5 bases and J by 3 bases, with 20 bases between the two germline ends. CDR3 length: 17 amino acids. CDR3 region: CASSETLATLFYNEQFF. In DNA form, the CDR3 reads TGTGCCAGCAGCGAAACCCTAGCGACCCTTTTCTACAATGAGCAGTTCTTC.

The V gene is TRBV5-6, the J gene TRBJ2-5, with 14 bases that match TRBD2. Germline V gene sequence: CDR1 SGHDT, CDR2 YYEEEE. The CDR3 is 15 residues long. Trimming removed 5 bases from V and 5 bases from J; junction bases left unmatched: 5. CDR3 coding DNA: TGTGCCAGCAGGGGGACTAGCGGGAGTACGGAGACCCAGTACTTC. Encoded protein: CASRGTSGSTETQYF.

The rearrangement uses TRBV7-2 and TRBJ2-2; no reliable D call. The CDR3 consists of 14 residues. CDR1 and CDR2 from the germline V gene are SGHTA and FQGNSA. The V gene lost 1 base and the J gene lost 6 bases, with 9 bases spanning the gap. The chain's CDR3 is CASSLDRSAGELFF. CDR3 DNA: TGTGCCAGCAGCTTAGACCGCTCCGCCGGGGAGCTGTTTTTT.

The V gene is TRBV7-2, the J gene TRBJ1-2, with a tentative D call TRBD1 (5 bases). CDR1 and CDR2 from the germline V gene are SGHTA and FQGNSA. The CDR3 length is 14 residues. Trimming removed 3 bases from V and 0 bases from J, with 8 bases in between. The CDR3 region has the DNA TGTGCCAGCAGCTTCGGGGGAGCTAACTATGGCTACACCTTC. Its translation: CASSFGGANYGYTF. The full variable domain, with the rest looked up from reference TRBV7-2 and TRBJ1-2, is GAGVSQSPSNKVTEKGKDVELRCDPISGHTALYWYRQSLGQGLEFLIYFQGNSAPDKSGLPSDRFSAERTGGSVSTLTIQRTQQEDSAVYLCASSFGGANYGYTFGSGTRLTVV.

The rearrangement links TRBV11-2 to TRBJ2-2; 10 bases agree with TRBD2. The CDR3 sequence is 17 residues long. Germline V gene data show CDR1 as SGHAT and CDR2 as FQNNGV. Trimming took 3 bases from V and 7 from J; bases not matched to a gene: 11. The CDR3 nucleotides are TGTGCCAGCAGCTTGATGGCTAGCGGGAGAGGGGGCGGGGAGCTGTTTTTT. It codes for CASSLMASGRGGGELFF.

This chain connects TRBV7-9 to TRBJ2-1; TRBD2 aligns across 9 bases. V was clipped by 6 bases and J by 4 bases; unmatched bases: 13. The germline V gene encodes CDR1 SEHNR and CDR2 FQNEAQ (reference sequence). CDR3 size: 17 residues. The CDR3 loop reads CASRAGAGGPDYNEQFF. CDR3 nucleotide sequence: TGTGCCAGCAGGGCCGGGGCGGGAGGGCCCGATTACAATGAGCAGTTCTTC.

V usage is TRBV5-8 and J usage is TRBJ1-1; D not resolved. The CDR3 is 13 amino acids. Trimming took off 1 base at V and 1 base at J, with 5 bases between the two ends. Germline V gene sequence: CDR1 SGHTS, CDR2 YDEGEE. CDR3 in amino acids: CASSLKRNTEAFF. The CDR3 DNA is TGTGCCAGCAGCTTGAAAAGGAACACTGAAGCTTTCTTT.

The chain joins TRBV30 to TRBJ1-6, with D maybe TRBD1 (6 bases). Germline CDR1 is GTSNPN and CDR2 is SVGIG (reference sequence). The V and J ends lost 1 base and 9 bases respectively, with 13 bases between them. The CDR3 is made up of 14 amino acids. The CDR3: CAWSATGPISPLHF. CDR3 sequence (DNA): TGTGCCTGGAGTGCGACAGGCCCGATTTCACCCCTCCACTTT.

The genes are TRBV4-3 and TRBJ2-7; D is possibly TRBD1 or TRBD2 (6 bases each). This CDR3 is 16 amino acids long. Germline CDR1 is LGHNA and CDR2 is YSLEER. The ends were cut back, 3 bases at V and 3 bases at J, with 18 bases in the middle. The CDR3 region has the DNA TGCGCCAGCAGCCAGAGAGCTTCCGGGGGCATCTACGAGCAGTACTTC. Its translation: CASSQRASGGIYEQYF.

The chain has TRBV27 and TRBJ2-1; a possible D gene is TRBD2 (9 bases). The CDR3 loop spans 16 amino acids. Germline V CDR1 and CDR2: MNHEY, SMNVEV (reference sequence). V gave up 2 bases and J gave up 14 bases, with 25 bases separating them. CDR3 in DNA: TGTGCCAGCAGTTTACTTGGACAGGGATTGAGACTAGCGGAGTTCTTC. It translates to CASSLLGQGLRLAEFF.

The J gene is TRBJ2-3, the V gene TRBV9, with D perhaps assigned TRBD1 or TRBD2 (5 bases each). The CDR3 contains 15 residues. CDR1 is SGDLS and CDR2 is YYNGEE in the germline V gene. V lost 0 bases and J 1 base, leaving 9 bases between the germline ends. The CDR3 spells CASSVGGTRTDTQYF. The CDR3 nucleotides are TGTGCCAGCAGCGTAGGAGGGACCCGCACAGATACGCAGTATTTT.

A single count supports this clone. The chain is built from TRBV20-1 and TRBJ2-1; no firm D call. Germline lookup yields CDR1 DFQATT and CDR2 SNEGSKA (reference sequence). The CDR3 is 10 amino acids. Trimming left V 6 bases short and J 2 bases short, with 2 bases between. CDR3 sequence reads: CSAAYNEQFF. The CDR3 region has the DNA TGCAGTGCAGCCTACAATGAGCAGTTCTTC.

Here the CDR3 DNA reads TGTGCCAGCACCTTTGGAGGCAGGGGGTCCTACGAGCAGTACTTC. Translated, it gives CASTFGGRGSYEQYF. This chain joins TRBV6-1 and TRBJ2-7; 7 bases line up with TRBD1. The CDR3 spans 15 residues. The junction had 10 bases not matched to a gene; V was cut back by 7 bases and J by 1 base. CDR1 is MNHNS and CDR2 is SASEGT in the germline V gene.

This clone was observed a single time. The chain joins TRBV29-1 to TRBJ2-1, with 7 bases aligning to TRBD2. From germline, CDR1 is SQVTM and CDR2 ANQGSEA. The CDR3 is 12 amino acids. The ends lost 7 bases at V and 4 bases at J; junction bases unmatched: 4. The CDR3 DNA sequence: TGCAGCGCCGGGACTATTTACAATGAGCAGTTCTTC. Translation gives CSAGTIYNEQFF.

The chain joins TRBV11-1 to TRBJ2-7; 8 bases line up with TRBD1. Germline CDR1 is SGHAT and CDR2 is FQDESV (reference sequence). Unmatched junction bases numbered 1, after V lost 5 bases and J lost 4 bases. This CDR3 is 12 amino acids long. The CDR3 sequence is CASSGQGYEQYF. CDR3 DNA: TGTGCCAGCAGCGGACAGGGATACGAGCAGTACTTC.

The chain joins TRBV27 to TRBJ2-5, with 13 bases matching TRBD2. The length of the CDR3 is 16 residues. The ends lost 5 bases at V and 5 bases at J; junction bases unmatched: 8. Looked up from germline, CDR1 is MNHEY and CDR2 is SMNVEV (reference sequence). The chain's CDR3 is CASSGGLAGVVETQYF. CDR3 DNA sequence: TGTGCCAGCAGTGGAGGACTAGCGGGAGTAGTTGAGACCCAGTACTTC.

A single count supports this clone. This chain uses TRBV5-8 with TRBJ1-1, with D hard to call. Germline-derived CDR1 and CDR2 are SGHTS and YDEGEE. Deletions cut 7 bases from V and 0 bases from J, with 10 bases between. The CDR3 covers 13 residues. The CDR3 loop is CASAGFMNTEAFF. The CDR3 bases are TGTGCCAGCGCAGGTTTCATGAACACTGAAGCTTTCTTT.

The J gene is TRBJ2-3, the V gene TRBV5-1, with 10 nucleotides matching TRBD1. This CDR3 contains 17 residues. In germline, CDR1 is SGHRS, CDR2 YFSETQ. J was trimmed by 4 bases and V by 6 bases; bases with no gene match: 14. The CDR3 reads CASTPGPGTGDADTQYF. The CDR3 bases are TGCGCCAGCACCCCCGGCCCCGGGACAGGGGATGCAGATACGCAGTATTTT.

In its sample, this clone was seen once. The chain joins TRBV19 to TRBJ2-3; tentatively, D is TRBD1 (5 bases). This CDR3 has 13 amino acids. Germline V lookup: CDR1 LNHDA, CDR2 SQIVND (reference sequence). V shed 7 bases and J shed 2 bases, with 10 bases lying between them. This CDR3 is CASIDRNTDTQYF. The CDR3 DNA sequence: TGTGCCAGTATCGACAGAAACACAGATACGCAGTATTTT.

This clone was recorded a few times. This rearrangement joins TRBV10-2 to TRBJ1-6; D gene ambiguous. CDR3 length: 16 residues. Germline CDR1 reads WSHSY; CDR2 reads SAAADI. V was clipped by 3 bases and J by 7 bases, with 16 bases between them. The CDR3 spells CASSDGLRVENSPLHF. The CDR3 DNA is TGCGCCAGCAGTGACGGTCTACGAGTGGAAAATTCACCCCTCCACTTT.

The chain links TRBV6-1 to TRBJ1-5; tentative D call: TRBD1 (5 bases). The CDR3 runs to 15 residues. Germline-derived CDR1 and CDR2 are MNHNS and SASEGT. With 3 bases removed from V and 1 base from J, the gap between germline ends came to 10 bases. CDR3 in DNA: TGTGCCAGCAGTGATCCAGGGCGAAGCAATCAGCCCCAGCATTTT. It specifies CASSDPGRSNQPQHF.

As regards this clone: Distinct nucleotide sequences in the sample also encode this CDR3. The rearrangement uses TRBV6-5 and TRBJ2-1; weak D call: TRBD2 (6 bases). The germline gives CDR1 MNHEY, CDR2 SVGAGI. V lost 5 bases and J 1 base, leaving 9 bases between the germline ends. This CDR3 has 14 residues. Here the CDR3 reads CASSPGGSYNEQFF. CDR3 DNA sequence: TGTGCCAGCAGTCCCGGGGGTTCCTACAATGAGCAGTTCTTC.

The chain couples TRBV9 to TRBJ1-4; D remains unclear. CDR1 and CDR2 (germline): SGDLS, YYNGEE. Trimming removed 4 bases at V and 7 bases at J, with 17 bases between. The CDR3 sequence is 15 residues long. The CDR3 DNA reads TGTGCCAGCAGCCCGAAAGAGGGAATGGGTGAAAAACTGTTTTTT. This encodes CASSPKEGMGEKLFF.

This chain connects TRBV23-1 to TRBJ2-1; tentatively, D is TRBD2 (5 bases). TRBV23-1 is an ORF; its function is uncertain. Trimming left V 5 bases short and J 4 bases short, with 12 bases between. The CDR3 extends over 14 amino acids. Here the CDR3 reads CASSMDWSYNEQFF. CDR3 nucleotide sequence: TGCGCCAGCAGTATGGACTGGAGTTACAATGAGCAGTTCTTC.

This clone appeared once. Here the CDR3 reads CASSLPSGRAQETQYF. CDR3 bases: TGTGCCAGCAGCCTTCCTAGCGGGAGAGCCCAAGAGACCCAGTACTTC. V is TRBV5-4 and J is TRBJ2-5, with 10 nucleotides matching TRBD2. V was pared by 4 bases and J by 1 base, with 7 bases of the junction left unmatched. The germline gives CDR1 SGHNT, CDR2 YYREEE (reference sequence). The CDR3 consists of 16 residues.

The V call is TRBV6-5, the J call TRBJ2-2; the D is unclear. Trimming shortened V by 7 bases and J by 4 bases, and 10 bases separated the two germline ends. The CDR3 covers 13 residues. CDR1 is MNHEY and CDR2 is SVGAGI in the germline V gene. CDR3: CASNGWGTGELFF. CDR3 DNA sequence: TGTGCCAGCAACGGCTGGGGCACCGGGGAGCTGTTTTTT.